Listed below are T cell receptor beta chains from one sample, sequenced in a study of cytomegalovirus exposure and HLA in healthy donors. The method was immunoSEQ multiplex PCR; TCRdb's version includes in-frame clones alone and lacks a portion of them. The sample records 150,000 to 200,000 clones, about 90% being singletons. The source material was PBMCs. These TCRs come from a girl less than two years old in good health and CMV-seronegative. CDR3s include the opening cysteine and the closing phenylalanine or tryptophan. A D gene is named only where the DNA matches it firmly. Not every row has a clone size; where given, it reads once, few, many or a size class.

size	J	D	V	DNA	CDR3
-	TRBJ1-1	-	TRBV14	TGTGCCAGCAGCCAAGATCTACAGGTGGTCGTAACTGAAGCTTTCTTT	CASSQDLQVVVTEAFF
-	TRBJ2-4	-	TRBV4-1	TGCGCCAGCAGCCAGCCCGGGAGAATTATAGCCAAAAACATTCAGTACTTC	CASSQPGRIIAKNIQYF
-	TRBJ2-7	-	TRBV5-4	TGTGCCAGCAGCTTGGGGACTAACTCCTACGAGCAGTACTTC	CASSLGTNSYEQYF
-	TRBJ1-2	-	TRBV4-1	TGCGCCAGCAGCCGCGACGACAGCAGGAACTATGGCTACACCTTC	CASSRDDSRNYGYTF
once	TRBJ2-1	-	TRBV27	TGTGCCAGCAGCCCTGAGAGGAAGCGAGACTACAATGAGCAGTTCTTC	CASSPERKRDYNEQFF
-	TRBJ2-7	TRBD2	TRBV10-3	TGTGCCATCAGGGGCGGGGGGGACGAGCAGTACTTC	CAIRGGGDEQYF
few	TRBJ2-7	TRBD2	TRBV5-5	TGTGCCAGCAGCTTGAGAAGGACTAGTCGTACCTCCTACGAGCAGTACTTC	CASSLRRTSRTSYEQYF
-	TRBJ2-3	TRBD2	TRBV12-5	TGTGCTAGTGGCCCCCCCCCACGACCGGTAGTCCCATTAACGGGAGGGGCCACAGATACGCAGTATTTT	CASGPPPRPVVPLTGGATDTQYF
-	TRBJ2-3	-	TRBV7-5	TGTGCCAGCAGCTTCACGGGAGAATCGACGCAGTATTTT	CASSFTGESTQYF
-	TRBJ2-2	TRBD1	TRBV9	TGTGCCAGCAGCGTAGGTAGGGACAGGGCTTTCGGGGAGCTGTTTTTT	CASSVGRDRAFGELFF
-	TRBJ1-5	-	TRBV4-1	TGCGCCAGCAGCGGAATCATCGGGGGGCCCCAGCATTTT	CASSGIIGGPQHF
-	TRBJ1-2	-	TRBV6-5	TGTGCCAGCAGTAGCCGTATCGGGGGCTACACCTTC	CASSSRIGGYTF
-	TRBJ2-1	TRBD2	TRBV5-1	TGCGCCAGCAGCTCGGTACTAGCGGGGGCTTCTGGCTACAATGAGCAGTTCTTC	CASSSVLAGASGYNEQFF
-	TRBJ1-1	-	TRBV12-5	TGTGCTAGTGGTTTGGTACTCACTCGGAACACTGAAGCTTTCTTT	CASGLVLTRNTEAFF
-	TRBJ1-1	-	TRBV9	TGTGCCAGCAGCGTAGCCGGGGACAATGAAGCTTTCTTT	CASSVAGDNEAFF
-	TRBJ2-7	TRBD2	TRBV5-6	TGTGCCAGCAGCCCGCCTGGACTAGCGGGGGAGAGGGAGCAGTACTTC	CASSPPGLAGEREQYF
-	TRBJ2-3	-	TRBV4-2	TGTGCCAGCAGCCATGGCGGGGAATACACAGATACGCAGTATTTT	CASSHGGEYTDTQYF
-	TRBJ1-2	TRBD1	TRBV5-4	TGTGCCAGCAGCTTAACAGGGGGCAAGGGCTACACCTTC	CASSLTGGKGYTF
-	TRBJ2-3	TRBD2	TRBV7-2	TGTGCCAGCAGCTTGAGACTAGCGGGGTTTACGCAGTATTTT	CASSLRLAGFTQYF
-	TRBJ2-1	-	TRBV5-1	TGCGCCAGCAGGGGCTCCCACAATGAGCAGTTCTTC	CASRGSHNEQFF